This T cell receptor beta chain was captured by sequencing in a study of blood T cells in healthy people across ages. The germline V and J ends were trimmed by 2 bases and 8 bases, with 13 bases remaining between them. This CDR3 has 14 residues. Germline CDR1 is MGHRA and CDR2 is YSYEKL. Next came a second PCR, run for about 6 to 11 cycles, which used a sample-barcoded 5' primer along with a J-beta primer mix. Carrying 12 random nucleotides, a template-switch adaptor labeled each individual cDNA molecule. TCRdb reprocessed the 5' RACE reads with MiXCR, giving one entry per CDR3 protein. Of approximately 1,700,000 distinct CDR3 sequences listed, about two fifths are singletons. This clonotype has more than one count but fewer than ten.

The chain joins TRBV4-1 to TRBJ2-1, with D possibly matching TRBD1 (5 bases). The origin of this receptor is a human donor in good health. Source material: blood. Here the CDR3 DNA reads TGCGCCAGCAGCCAAACAGGTCCAAGGGATGAGCAGTTCTTC. Encoded protein: CASSQTGPRDEQFF.